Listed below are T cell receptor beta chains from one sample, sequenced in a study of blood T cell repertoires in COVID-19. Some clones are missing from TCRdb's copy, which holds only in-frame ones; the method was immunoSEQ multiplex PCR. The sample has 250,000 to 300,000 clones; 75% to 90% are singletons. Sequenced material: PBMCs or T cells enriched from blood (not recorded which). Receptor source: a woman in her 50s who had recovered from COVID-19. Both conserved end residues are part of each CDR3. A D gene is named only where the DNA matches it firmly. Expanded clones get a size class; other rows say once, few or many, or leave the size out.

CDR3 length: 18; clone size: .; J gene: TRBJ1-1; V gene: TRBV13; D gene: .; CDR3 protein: CASSAYILGSYGNTEAFF; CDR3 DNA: TGTGCCAGCAGCGCATACATCTTAGGGAGCTATGGGAACACTGAAGCTTTCTTT
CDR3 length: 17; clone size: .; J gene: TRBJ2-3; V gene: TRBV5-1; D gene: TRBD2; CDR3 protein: CASSLVVGGPRTDTQYF; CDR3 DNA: TGCGCCAGCAGCTTGGTGGTGGGAGGGCCACGCACAGATACGCAGTATTTT
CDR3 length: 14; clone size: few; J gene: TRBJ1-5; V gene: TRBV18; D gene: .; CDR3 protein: CASSPQAGGQPQHF; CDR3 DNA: TGTGCCAGCTCACCACAGGCAGGAGGACAGCCCCAGCATTTT
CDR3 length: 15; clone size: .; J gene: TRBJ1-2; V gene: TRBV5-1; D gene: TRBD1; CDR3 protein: CASSLAGGRGAGYTF; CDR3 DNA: TGCGCCAGCAGCTTGGCAGGGGGCCGGGGTGCTGGCTACACCTTC
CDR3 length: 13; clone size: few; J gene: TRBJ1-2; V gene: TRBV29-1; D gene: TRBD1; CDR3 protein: CSVEGGRGNGYTF; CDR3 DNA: TGCAGCGTTGAAGGGGGCAGGGGGAATGGCTACACCTTC
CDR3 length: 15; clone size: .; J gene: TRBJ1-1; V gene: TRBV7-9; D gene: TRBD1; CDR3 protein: CASSLPGQGSTEAFF; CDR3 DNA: TGTGCCAGCAGCTTACCGGGACAGGGGAGCACTGAAGCTTTCTTT
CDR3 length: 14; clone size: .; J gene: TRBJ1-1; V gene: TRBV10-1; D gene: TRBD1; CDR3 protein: CASSWTGMNTEAFF; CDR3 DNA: TGCGCCAGCAGCTGGACAGGGATGAACACTGAAGCTTTCTTT
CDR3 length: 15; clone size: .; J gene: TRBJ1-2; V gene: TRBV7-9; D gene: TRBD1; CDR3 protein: CASSQPNRGLNGYTF; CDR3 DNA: TGTGCCAGCAGCCAACCGAACAGGGGGTTGAATGGCTACACCTTC
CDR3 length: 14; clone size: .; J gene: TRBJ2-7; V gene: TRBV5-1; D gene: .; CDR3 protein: CASSLEARVHEQYF; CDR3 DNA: TGCGCCAGCAGCTTGGAGGCCAGGGTCCACGAGCAGTACTTC
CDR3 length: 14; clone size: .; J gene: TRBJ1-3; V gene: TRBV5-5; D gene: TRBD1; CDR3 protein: CASSRDSPGNTIYF; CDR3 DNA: TGTGCCAGCAGCCGGGACAGTCCTGGAAACACCATATATTTT
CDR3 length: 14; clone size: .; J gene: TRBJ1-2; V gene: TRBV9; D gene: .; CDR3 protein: CASSWTDGDRSYTF; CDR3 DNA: TGTGCCAGCAGCTGGACAGACGGCGACCGGAGCTACACCTTC
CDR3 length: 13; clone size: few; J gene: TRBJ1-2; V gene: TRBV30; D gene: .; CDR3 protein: CAWSPMDSYGYTF; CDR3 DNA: TGTGCCTGGAGTCCCATGGACAGCTATGGCTACACCTTC
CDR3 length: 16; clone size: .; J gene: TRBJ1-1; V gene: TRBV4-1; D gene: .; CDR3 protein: CASSPSTGGLGTEAFF; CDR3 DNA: TGCGCCAGCAGCCCGTCCACCGGGGGATTGGGCACTGAAGCTTTCTTT
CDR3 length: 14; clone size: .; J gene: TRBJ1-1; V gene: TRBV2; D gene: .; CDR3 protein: CASSEFGSNTEAFF; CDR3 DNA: TGTGCCAGCAGTGAATTCGGGTCGAACACTGAAGCTTTCTTT
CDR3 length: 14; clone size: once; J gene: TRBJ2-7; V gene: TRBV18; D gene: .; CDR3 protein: CASSPLGGSYEQYF; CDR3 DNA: TGTGCCAGCTCACCACTAGGGGGCTCCTACGAGCAGTACTTC
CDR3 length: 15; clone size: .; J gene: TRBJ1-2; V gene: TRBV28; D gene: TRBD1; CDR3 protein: CASSLRGTGHYGYTF; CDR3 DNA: TGTGCCAGCAGTTTGCGAGGGACAGGGCACTATGGCTACACCTTC
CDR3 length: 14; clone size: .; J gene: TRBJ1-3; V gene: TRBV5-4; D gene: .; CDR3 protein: CASSSGGSGNTIYF; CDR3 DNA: TGTGCCAGCAGCTCCGGGGGCTCTGGAAACACCATATATTTT
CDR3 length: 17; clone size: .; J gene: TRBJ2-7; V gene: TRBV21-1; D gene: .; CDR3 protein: CASSKVSYAGKLYEQYF; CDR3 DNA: TGTGCCAGCAGCAAAGTCTCTTACGCAGGGAAGCTCTACGAGCAGTACTTC
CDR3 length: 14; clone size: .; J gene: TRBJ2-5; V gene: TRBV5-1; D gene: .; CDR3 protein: CASSLGTLQETQYF; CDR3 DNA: TGCGCCAGCAGCCTCGGGACACTCCAAGAGACCCAGTACTTC
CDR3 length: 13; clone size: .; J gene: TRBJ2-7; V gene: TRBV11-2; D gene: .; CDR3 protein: CASSSGQEYEQYF; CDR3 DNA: TGTGCCAGCAGCTCGGGACAAGAATACGAGCAGTACTTC
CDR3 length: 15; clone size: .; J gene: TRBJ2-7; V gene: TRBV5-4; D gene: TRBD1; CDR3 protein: CASSFLTGASYEQYF; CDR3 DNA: TGTGCCAGCAGCTTTCTGACAGGGGCGTCCTACGAGCAGTACTTC
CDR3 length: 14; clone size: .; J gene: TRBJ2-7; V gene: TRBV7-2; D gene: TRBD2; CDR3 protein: CASSPTSGVHEQYF; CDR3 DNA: TGTGCCAGCAGCCCTACTAGCGGGGTCCACGAGCAGTACTTC
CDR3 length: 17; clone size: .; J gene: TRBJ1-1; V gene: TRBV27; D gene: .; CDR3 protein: CASSLSFGGGGNTEAFF; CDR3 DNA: TGTGCCAGCAGTTTGTCCTTTGGGGGGGGAGGAAACACTGAAGCTTTCTTT
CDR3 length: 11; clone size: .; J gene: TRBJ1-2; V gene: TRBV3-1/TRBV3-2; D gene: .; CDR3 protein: CASWSGYGYTF; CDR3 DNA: TGTGCCAGCTGGTCGGGATATGGCTACACCTTC
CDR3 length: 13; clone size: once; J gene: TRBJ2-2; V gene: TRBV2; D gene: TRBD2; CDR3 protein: CASSATSAGELFF; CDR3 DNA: TGTGCCAGCAGTGCTACTAGCGCCGGGGAGCTGTTTTTT
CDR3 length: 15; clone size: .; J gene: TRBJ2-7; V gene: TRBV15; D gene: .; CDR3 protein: CATSSGSSGIHEQYF; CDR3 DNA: TGTGCCACCAGCAGTGGGTCGTCAGGAATCCACGAGCAGTACTTC
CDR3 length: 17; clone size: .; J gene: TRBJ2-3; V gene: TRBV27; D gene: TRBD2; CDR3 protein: CASSLSLAGGGTDTQYF; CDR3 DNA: TGTGCCAGCAGTTTATCCCTAGCGGGAGGTGGGACAGATACGCAGTATTTT
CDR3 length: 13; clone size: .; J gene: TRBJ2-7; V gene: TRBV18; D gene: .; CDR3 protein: CASSPPWGSEQYF; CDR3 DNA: TGTGCCAGCTCACCACCGTGGGGCAGCGAGCAGTACTTC
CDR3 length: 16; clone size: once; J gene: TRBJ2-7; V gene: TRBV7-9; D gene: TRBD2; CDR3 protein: CASSTIGLAPAYEQYF; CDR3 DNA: TGTGCCAGCAGCACCATAGGACTAGCGCCCGCCTACGAGCAGTACTTC
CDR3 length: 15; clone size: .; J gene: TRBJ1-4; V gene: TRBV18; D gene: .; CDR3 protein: CASSPHREMNEKLFF; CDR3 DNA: TGTGCCAGCTCACCACACAGGGAGATGAATGAAAAACTGTTTTTT
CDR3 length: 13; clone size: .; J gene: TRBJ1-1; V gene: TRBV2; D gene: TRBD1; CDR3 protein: CASSPPGGTEAFF; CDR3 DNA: TGTGCCAGCAGTCCTCCAGGGGGCACTGAAGCTTTCTTT
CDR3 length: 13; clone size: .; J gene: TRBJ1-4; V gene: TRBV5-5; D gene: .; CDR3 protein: CASSKGSTEKLFF; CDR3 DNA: TGTGCCAGCAGCAAGGGGTCTACTGAAAAACTGTTTTTT
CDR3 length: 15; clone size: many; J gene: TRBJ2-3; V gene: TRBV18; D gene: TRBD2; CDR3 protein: CASSVTSGSSDTQYF; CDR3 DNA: TGTGCCAGCTCAGTGACTAGCGGGAGTTCAGATACGCAGTATTTT
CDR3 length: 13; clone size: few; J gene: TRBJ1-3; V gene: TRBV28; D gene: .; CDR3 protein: CASSTVTGNTIYF; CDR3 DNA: TGTGCCAGCAGTACAGTTACTGGAAACACCATATATTTT
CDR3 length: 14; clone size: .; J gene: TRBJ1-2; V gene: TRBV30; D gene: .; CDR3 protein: CAWSRGEGENGYTF; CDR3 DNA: TGTGCCTGGAGCCGCGGGGAGGGGGAGAATGGCTACACCTTC
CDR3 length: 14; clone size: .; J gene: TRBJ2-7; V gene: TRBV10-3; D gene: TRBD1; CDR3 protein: CAIGTSTGNDEQYF; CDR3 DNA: TGTGCCATCGGAACATCGACAGGGAACGACGAGCAGTACTTC
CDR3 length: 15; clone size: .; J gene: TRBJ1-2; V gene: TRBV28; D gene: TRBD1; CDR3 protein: CASSPHRQGNYGYTF; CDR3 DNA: TGTGCCAGCAGCCCCCACCGACAGGGGAACTATGGCTACACCTTC
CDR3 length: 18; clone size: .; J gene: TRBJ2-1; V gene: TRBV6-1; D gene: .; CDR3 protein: CASSGGDGGQLSYNEQFF; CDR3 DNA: TGTGCCAGCAGTGGAGGGGATGGAGGGCAGCTCTCCTACAATGAGCAGTTCTTC
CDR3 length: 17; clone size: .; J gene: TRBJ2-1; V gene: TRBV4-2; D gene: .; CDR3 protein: CASSQEWFASRLNEQFF; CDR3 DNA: TGTGCCAGCAGCCAAGAGTGGTTTGCTTCGAGGCTCAATGAGCAGTTCTTC
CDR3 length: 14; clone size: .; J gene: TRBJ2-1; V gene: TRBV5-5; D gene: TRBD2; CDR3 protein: CASRRSAGDNEQFF; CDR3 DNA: TGTGCCAGCAGACGTTCAGCGGGGGACAATGAGCAGTTCTTC
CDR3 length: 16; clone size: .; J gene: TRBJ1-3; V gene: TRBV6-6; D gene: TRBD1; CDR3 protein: CASSWGQPGVGNTIYF; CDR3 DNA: TGTGCCAGCAGTTGGGGACAGCCGGGTGTCGGAAACACCATATATTTT
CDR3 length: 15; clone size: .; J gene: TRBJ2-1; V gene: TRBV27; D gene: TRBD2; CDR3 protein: CASSKIAGLNNEQFF; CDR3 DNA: TGTGCCAGCAGTAAAATAGCGGGACTTAACAATGAGCAGTTCTTC
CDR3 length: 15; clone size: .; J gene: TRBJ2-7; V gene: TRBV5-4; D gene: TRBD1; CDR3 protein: CASSLEGQRTYEQYF; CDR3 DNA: TGTGCCAGCAGCTTGGAGGGACAGCGAACCTACGAGCAGTACTTC
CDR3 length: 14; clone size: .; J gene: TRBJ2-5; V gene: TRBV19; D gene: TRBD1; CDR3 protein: CASSIDRGQETQYF; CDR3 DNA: TGTGCCAGTAGTATCGACAGGGGGCAAGAGACCCAGTACTTC
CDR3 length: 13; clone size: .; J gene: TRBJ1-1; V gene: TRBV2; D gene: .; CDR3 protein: CASMTEEDTEAFF; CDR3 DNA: TGTGCCAGCATGACCGAGGAGGACACTGAAGCTTTCTTT
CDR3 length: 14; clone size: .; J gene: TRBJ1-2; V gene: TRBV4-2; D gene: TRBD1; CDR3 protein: CASSQADRVGGYTF; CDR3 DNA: TGTGCCAGCAGCCAAGCGGACAGGGTCGGTGGCTACACCTTC
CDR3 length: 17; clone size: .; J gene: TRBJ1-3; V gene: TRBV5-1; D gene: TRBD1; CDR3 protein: CASSSTPGGSSGNTIYF; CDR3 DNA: TGCGCCAGCAGTTCTACCCCAGGGGGGAGCTCTGGAAACACCATATATTTT
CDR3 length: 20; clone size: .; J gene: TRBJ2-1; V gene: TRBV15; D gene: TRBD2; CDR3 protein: CATSSPPGTSGSPKYNEQFF; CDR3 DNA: TGTGCCACCAGCAGTCCGCCTGGGACTAGCGGGAGTCCCAAGTACAATGAGCAGTTCTTC
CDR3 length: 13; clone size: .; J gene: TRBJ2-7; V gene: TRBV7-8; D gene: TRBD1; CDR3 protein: CASSPGQTYEQYF; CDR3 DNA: TGTGCCAGCAGCCCGGGACAGACCTACGAGCAGTACTTC
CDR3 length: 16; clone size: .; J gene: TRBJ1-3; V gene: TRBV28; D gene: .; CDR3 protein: CASIEVGPNSGNTIYF; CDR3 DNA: TGTGCCAGCATAGAAGTGGGCCCGAACTCTGGAAACACCATATATTTT
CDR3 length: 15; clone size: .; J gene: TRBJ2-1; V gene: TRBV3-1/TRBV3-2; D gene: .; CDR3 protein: CASSQMGGPNNEQFF; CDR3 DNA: TGTGCCAGCAGCCAAATGGGTGGGCCAAACAATGAGCAGTTCTTC
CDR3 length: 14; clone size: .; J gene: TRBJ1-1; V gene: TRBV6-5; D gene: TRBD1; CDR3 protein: CASSPRQGGTEAFF; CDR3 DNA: TGTGCCAGCAGTCCCAGACAGGGAGGCACTGAAGCTTTCTTT
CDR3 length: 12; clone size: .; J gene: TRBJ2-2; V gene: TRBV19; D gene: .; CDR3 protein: CASSISGWELFF; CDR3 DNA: TGTGCCAGTAGTATATCCGGTTGGGAGCTGTTTTTT